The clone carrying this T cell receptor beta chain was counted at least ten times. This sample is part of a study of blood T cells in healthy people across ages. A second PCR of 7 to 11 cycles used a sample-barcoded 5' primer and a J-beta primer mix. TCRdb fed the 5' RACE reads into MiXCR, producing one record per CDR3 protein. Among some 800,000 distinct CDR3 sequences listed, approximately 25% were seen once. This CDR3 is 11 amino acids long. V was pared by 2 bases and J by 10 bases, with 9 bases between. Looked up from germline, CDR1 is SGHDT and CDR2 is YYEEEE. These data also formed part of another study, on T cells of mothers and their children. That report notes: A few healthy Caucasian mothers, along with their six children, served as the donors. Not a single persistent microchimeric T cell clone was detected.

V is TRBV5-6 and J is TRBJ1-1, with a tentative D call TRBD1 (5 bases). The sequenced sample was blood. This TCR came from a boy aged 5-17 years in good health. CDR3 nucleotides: TGTGCCAGCAGCTTAGGGGTTGGAGCTTTCTTT. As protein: CASSLGVGAFF.